A single sample is the source of the 25 T cell receptor beta chains below, sequenced in a study of T cell responses to AZD1222 COVID-19 vaccine. TCRdb's copy holds only in-frame clones and misses some; the assay was immunoSEQ multiplex PCR. The sample holds under 150,000 clones, 92% seen once. The starting material was peripheral blood, obtained 28 days after the second AZD1222 dose. These receptors all stem from an adult who received the AZD1222 COVID-19 vaccine.

This chain joins TRBV29-1 and TRBJ2-5, with a weak D call TRBD1 (6 bases). The CDR3 contains 13 residues. V shed 4 bases and J shed 2 bases, with 11 bases lying between them. CDR1 and CDR2 from the germline V gene are SQVTM and ANQGSEA. The CDR3 DNA follows: TGCAGCGTTGCAGGGGACGGTCAAGAGACCCAGTACTTC. Protein product: CSVAGDGQETQYF.

The chain joins TRBV10-3 to TRBJ2-2; 9 positions match TRBD1. The CDR3 length is 15 residues. V lost 6 bases and J lost 4; bases outside the gene matches: 6. From germline, CDR1 is ENHRY and CDR2 SYGVKD. CDR3 loop: CAIRVPGQGTGELFF. CDR3 bases: TGTGCCATCAGGGTTCCGGGACAGGGCACCGGGGAGCTGTTTTTT.

The CDR3 loop reads CASTNPGTDPSYTF. CDR3 sequence (DNA): TGTGCCAGCACCAACCCCGGGACGGACCCCTCTTACACCTTC. The V call is TRBV6-5, the J call TRBJ1-2; a weak D match, TRBD1 (5 bases). This CDR3 is built from 14 residues. Germline V gives CDR1 MNHEY, CDR2 SVGAGI. With 7 bases removed from V and 11 bases from J, the gap between germline ends came to 23 bases.

The chain is built from TRBV4-1 and TRBJ1-2; D possibly corresponds to TRBD1 (6 bases). Trimming removed 0 bases at V and 8 bases at J, with 16 bases between. The CDR3 is made up of 15 amino acids. CDR1 is MGHRA and CDR2 is YSYEKL in the germline V gene. CDR3: CASSQDSNRVVGYTF. The DNA of the CDR3 is TGCGCCAGCAGCCAAGATTCGAACAGGGTGGTCGGCTACACCTTC.

CDR3 sequence (DNA): TGCAGTGCTAGAGGGGATCGCGAGCAGTACTTC. Translating gives CSARGDREQYF. This chain connects TRBV20-1 to TRBJ2-7; D not resolved. Trimming took off 1 base at V and 6 bases at J, with 7 bases between the two ends. The CDR3 is made up of 11 amino acids. In germline, CDR1 is DFQATT, CDR2 SNEGSKA (reference sequence).

CDR3 region: CASSVGTGGNYGYTF. DNA for the CDR3: TGTGCCAGCAGCGTTGGGACAGGGGGTAACTATGGCTACACCTTC. The gene calls are TRBV7-9 and TRBJ1-2, with TRBD1 identical over 11 bases. Per germline, CDR1 SEHNR and CDR2 FQNEAQ (reference sequence). The CDR3 contains 15 residues. With V trimmed by 5 bases and J by 1 base, 3 bases remained unmatched.

This clone appeared once. The chain is built from TRBV10-1 and TRBJ2-7, with D perhaps matching TRBD1 (6 bases). Germline V CDR1 and CDR2: WNHNN, SYGVQD (reference sequence). The CDR3 extends over 16 amino acids. The V end lost 6 bases, the J end lost 1 base, and 19 bases lay between the germline ends. The CDR3 loop reads CASRLLEGDRSYEQYF. The CDR3 coding sequence is TGCGCCAGCAGACTCCTAGAGGGGGACCGATCCTACGAGCAGTACTTC.

The V call is TRBV21-1, the J call TRBJ1-1. TRBV21-1 is given as a pseudogene. The CDR3 runs to 17 residues. The CDR3 spells CASSKANYCGGKTEAFF. As DNA, the CDR3 is TGTGCCAGCAGCAAAGCTAACTATTGCGGGGGCAAAACTGAAGCTTTCTTT.

V usage is TRBV27 and J usage is TRBJ1-4, with TRBD1 matching 7 bases. J gave up 4 bases and V 3 bases, and 8 bases lay outside the gene matches. There are 16 residues in the CDR3. Germline V lookup: CDR1 MNHEY, CDR2 SMNVEV (reference sequence). CDR3 loop: CASSFLYDRVNEKLFF. CDR3 nucleotide sequence: TGTGCCAGCAGTTTCCTCTACGACAGGGTTAATGAAAAACTGTTTTTT.

The chain has TRBV28 and TRBJ1-2; 9 bases align to TRBD1. Losses at the gene ends were 9 bases for V and 4 bases for J; bases not matched to a gene: 6. This CDR3 is 13 amino acids long. Germline V CDR1 and CDR2: MDHEN, SYDVKM. In DNA, the CDR3 is TGTGCCAGTTGGACAGGGGCGGGCTATGGCTACACCTTC. Amino acids: CASWTGAGYGYTF.

This chain joins TRBV5-1 and TRBJ1-1; TRBD1 agrees at 9 bases. Looked up from germline, CDR1 is SGHRS and CDR2 is YFSETQ. V dropped 4 bases and J dropped 4; count of bases not matched to a gene: 8. The CDR3 spans 15 residues. CDR3 protein: CASSDGTGYGTEAFF. The CDR3 DNA reads as TGCGCCAGCAGCGACGGGACAGGGTACGGCACTGAAGCTTTCTTT.

The chain employs TRBV27 and TRBJ2-5; D unresolved. Germline loops: CDR1 MNHEY, CDR2 SMNVEV (reference sequence). There are 15 residues in the CDR3. The V gene lost 7 bases and the J gene lost 2 bases, with 17 bases spanning the gap. DNA of the CDR3: TGTGCCAGCAAGTCCGCGTACGGGTTACAAGAGACCCAGTACTTC. Translation: CASKSAYGLQETQYF.

This clone was detected only a few times. The CDR3 here is CASSAGDPIHEQYF. CDR3 DNA sequence: TGTGCCAGCAGTGCAGGGGATCCCATTCACGAGCAGTACTTC. The chain uses TRBV27 and TRBJ2-7; D perhaps matches TRBD1 (6 bases). Trimming left V 5 bases short and J 5 bases short, with 16 bases between. The CDR3 extends over 14 amino acids. Germline CDR1 is MNHEY and CDR2 is SMNVEV (reference sequence).

The V gene is TRBV6-1, the J gene TRBJ2-1; 13 bases fit TRBD2. With V trimmed by 0 bases and J by 8 bases, 4 bases remained unmatched. There are 16 residues in the CDR3. From germline, CDR1 is MNHNS and CDR2 SASEGT. CDR3 bases: TGTGCCAGCAGTGAAGCCGGACTAGCGGGAGTTCATGAGCAGTTCTTC. Its protein is CASSEAGLAGVHEQFF.

The J gene is TRBJ2-2, the V gene TRBV6-5; D unresolved. V was shortened by 6 bases and J by 8 bases, with 4 bases between the two germline ends. CDR3 size: 10 residues. Germline values: CDR1 MNHEY, CDR2 SVGAGI. The CDR3 nucleotides are TGTGCCAGCAGACTAGGGGAGCTGTTTTTT. Its protein is CASRLGELFF.

This clone was picked up one time. The chain recombines TRBV9 with TRBJ2-4, with TRBD2 matching 7 bases. There are 15 residues in the CDR3. CDR1 SGDLS and CDR2 YYNGEE come from the germline V gene. V shed 0 bases and J 9 bases; nucleotides not matched to a gene: 9. CDR3 DNA: TGTGCCAGCAGCGTAGAGTTGGGGAAGCGGGGCATTCAGTACTTC. The encoded protein is CASSVELGKRGIQYF.

This chain links TRBV6-5 with TRBJ1-1, with D maybe TRBD1 (5 bases). Trimming removed 11 bases from V and 4 bases from J, with 14 bases in between. The V gene's germline CDR1 is MNHEY and CDR2 SVGAGI. The CDR3 is 12 residues long. CDR3 protein: CAGIADSTEAFF. In nucleotides, the CDR3 is TGTGCCGGCATCGCCGACAGCACTGAAGCTTTCTTT.

The chain is built from TRBV4-3 and TRBJ2-2, with D perhaps TRBD2 (5 bases). The CDR3 covers 14 residues. V shed 2 bases and J shed 5 bases, with 9 bases lying between them. Germline CDR1 reads LGHNA; CDR2 reads YSLEER. The CDR3 DNA sequence: TGCGCCAGCAGCCAATGGACTTCTACCGGGGAGCTGTTTTTT. It specifies CASSQWTSTGELFF.

This clone was recorded only once. This chain links TRBV7-3 with TRBJ2-3; possibly TRBD2 for D (6 bases). The germline V and J ends were trimmed by 5 bases and 4 bases, with 13 bases remaining between them. CDR1 is SGHTA and CDR2 is FQGTGA in the germline V gene. This CDR3 is 14 amino acids long. Written as DNA, the CDR3 is TGTGCCAGCAGCCAGGGAATAGCGGCAGATACGCAGTATTTT. It specifies CASSQGIAADTQYF.

The chain recombines TRBV20-1 with TRBJ1-1; no clear D. The length of the CDR3 is 11 residues. Germline assignment: CDR1 DFQATT and CDR2 SNEGSKA (reference sequence). With 8 bases removed from V and 7 bases from J, the gap between germline ends came to 14 bases. CDR3 in amino acids: CSPGGRVEAFF. CDR3 in DNA: TGCAGTCCCGGTGGGAGGGTTGAAGCTTTCTTT.

The chain joins TRBV2 to TRBJ1-2; D possibly corresponds to TRBD1 (5 bases). From germline, CDR1 is SNHLY and CDR2 FYNNEI. Trimming pared 8 bases from V and 5 bases from J, leaving 18 bases between. This CDR3 has 14 residues. CDR3 residues: CASLPTTEYYGYTF. In DNA form, the CDR3 reads TGTGCCAGCCTCCCGACGACAGAATATTATGGCTACACCTTC.

CDR3 nucleotide sequence: TGTGCCAGCAGTTACTCTCCGGCGATCTCTGGAAACACCATATATTTT. Residues: CASSYSPAISGNTIYF. The V gene is TRBV6-5, the J gene TRBJ1-3, with D unclear. Looked up from germline, CDR1 is MNHEY and CDR2 is SVGAGI. The CDR3 totals 16 residues. Between the trimmed V and J ends, which lost 0 bases and 0 bases, there was a span of 9 bases.

The chain couples TRBV2 to TRBJ2-1, with 10 bases matching TRBD1. J was trimmed by 4 bases and V by 5 bases; bases with no gene match: 2. This CDR3 contains 14 residues. Per germline, CDR1 SNHLY and CDR2 FYNNEI. CDR3: CASSRGQGYNEQFF. CDR3 nucleotides: TGTGCCAGCAGTAGGGGACAGGGGTACAATGAGCAGTTCTTC.

The chain links TRBV27 to TRBJ2-1, with D uncertain. Germline assignment: CDR1 MNHEY and CDR2 SMNVEV (reference sequence). Trimming pared 3 bases from V and 4 bases from J, leaving 13 bases between. The CDR3 covers 15 residues. The CDR3 loop reads CASSLGSIAYNEQFF. The CDR3 bases are TGTGCCAGCAGTTTGGGCTCAATCGCTTACAATGAGCAGTTCTTC.

The chain is built from TRBV2 and TRBJ2-1; D is possibly TRBD2 (5 bases). The ends were cut back, 5 bases at V and 5 bases at J, with 10 bases in the middle. Looked up from germline, CDR1 is SNHLY and CDR2 is FYNNEI. CDR3 length: 13 amino acids. DNA for the CDR3: TGTGCCAGCAGTCAGGACTGGAACAATGAGCAGTTCTTC. Protein product: CASSQDWNNEQFF.